This T cell receptor beta chain originates from a study of hypomethylating agent response in myelodysplastic syndrome. Survey resolution used two replicates of around 200 ng, totaling approximately 400 ng DNA. Clones were sequenced by immunoSEQ multiplex PCR, and TCRdb holds only the in-frame ones, with some missing. The data contain approximately 4,500 clones, over 70% of them singletons. The CDR3 has 15 residues. The germline V gene has CDR1 SNHLY and CDR2 FYNNEI. V lost 4 bases and J lost 0, with 11 bases in between. The V call is TRBV2, the J call TRBJ2-3; D possibly uses TRBD1 or TRBD2 (5 bases each). The clonotype was recovered from a human donor with myelodysplastic syndrome. Sequenced here: bone marrow, sampled before or after starting hypomethylating agent treatment for myelodysplastic syndrome (not recorded which). CDR3 nucleotides: TGTGCCAGCAGTGCGGGGACGGCTAGCACAGATACGCAGTATTTT. Its protein is CASSAGTASTDTQYF.